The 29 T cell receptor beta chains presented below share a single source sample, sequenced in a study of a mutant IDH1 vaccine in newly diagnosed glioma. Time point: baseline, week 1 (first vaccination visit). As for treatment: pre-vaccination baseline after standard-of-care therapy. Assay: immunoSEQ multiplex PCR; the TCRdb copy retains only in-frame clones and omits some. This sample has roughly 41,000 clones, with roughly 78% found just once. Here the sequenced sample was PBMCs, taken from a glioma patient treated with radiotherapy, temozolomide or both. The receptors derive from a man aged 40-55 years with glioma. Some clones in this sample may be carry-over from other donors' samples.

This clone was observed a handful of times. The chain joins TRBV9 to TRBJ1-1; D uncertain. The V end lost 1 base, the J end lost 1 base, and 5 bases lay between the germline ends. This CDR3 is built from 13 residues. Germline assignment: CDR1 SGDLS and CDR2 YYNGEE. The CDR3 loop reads CASSVLTNTEAFF. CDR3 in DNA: TGTGCCAGCAGCGTATTAACGAACACTGAAGCTTTCTTT.

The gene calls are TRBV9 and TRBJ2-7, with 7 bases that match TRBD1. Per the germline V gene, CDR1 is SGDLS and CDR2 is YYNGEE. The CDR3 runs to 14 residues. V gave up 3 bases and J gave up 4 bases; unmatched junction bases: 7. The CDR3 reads CASSGPGQSYEQYF. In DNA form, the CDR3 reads TGTGCCAGCAGCGGACCGGGACAGTCTTACGAGCAGTACTTC. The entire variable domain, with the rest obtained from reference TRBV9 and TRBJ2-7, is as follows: DSGVTQTPKHLITATGQRVTLRCSPRSGDLSVYWYQQSLDQGLQFLIQYYNGEERAKGNILERFSAQQFPDLHSELNLSSLELGDSALYFCASSGPGQSYEQYFGPGTRLTVT.

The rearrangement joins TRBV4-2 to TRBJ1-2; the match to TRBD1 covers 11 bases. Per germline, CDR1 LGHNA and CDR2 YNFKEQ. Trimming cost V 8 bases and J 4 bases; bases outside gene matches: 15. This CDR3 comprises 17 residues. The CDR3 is CASGQTGTGGFGYGYTF. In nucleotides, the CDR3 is TGTGCCAGCGGACAAACAGGGACAGGGGGTTTCGGCTATGGCTACACCTTC.

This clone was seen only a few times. For the CDR3, the DNA is TGTGCCAGCAGCTTTCTAGCGCTGGGCGAGCAGTACTTC. It yields the protein CASSFLALGEQYF. The chain has TRBV5-4 and TRBJ2-7, with a possible D match to TRBD2 (6 bases). The V and J ends lost 2 bases and 6 bases respectively, with 12 bases between them. The CDR3 contains 13 residues. The V gene's germline CDR1 is SGHNT and CDR2 YYREEE (reference sequence).

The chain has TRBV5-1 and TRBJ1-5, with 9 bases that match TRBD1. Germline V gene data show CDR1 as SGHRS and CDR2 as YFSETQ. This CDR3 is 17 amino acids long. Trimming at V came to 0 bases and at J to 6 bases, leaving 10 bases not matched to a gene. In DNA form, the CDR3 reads TGCGCCAGCAGCTTGGAGGGTGGGGACAGGGTTGCTCAGCCCCAGCATTTT. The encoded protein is CASSLEGGDRVAQPQHF.

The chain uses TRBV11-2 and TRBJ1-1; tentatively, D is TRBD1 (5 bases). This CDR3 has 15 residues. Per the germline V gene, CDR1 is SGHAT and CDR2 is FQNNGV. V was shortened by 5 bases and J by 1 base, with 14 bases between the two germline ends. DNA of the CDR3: TGTGCCAGCAGCCTAAGACAGAAAGAGAACACTGAAGCTTTCTTT. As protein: CASSLRQKENTEAFF.

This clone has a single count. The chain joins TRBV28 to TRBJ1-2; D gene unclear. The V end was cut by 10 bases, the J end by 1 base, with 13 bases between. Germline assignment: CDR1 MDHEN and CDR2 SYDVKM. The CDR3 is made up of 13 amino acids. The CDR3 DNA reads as TGTGCCACCAGACCGGGCAATAACTATGGCTACACCTTC. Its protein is CATRPGNNYGYTF.

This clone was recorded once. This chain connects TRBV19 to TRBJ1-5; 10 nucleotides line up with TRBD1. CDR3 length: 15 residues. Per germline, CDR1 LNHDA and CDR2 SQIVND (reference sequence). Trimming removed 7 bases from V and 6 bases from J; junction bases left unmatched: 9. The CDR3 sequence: CASTGTGEVGQPQHF. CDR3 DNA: TGTGCCAGTACCGGGACAGGGGAAGTGGGTCAGCCCCAGCATTTT.

CDR3 sequence: CASSIGYSSSTDTQYF. Written as DNA, the CDR3 is TGTGCCAGTAGTATAGGTTACAGCTCTAGCACAGATACGCAGTATTTT. The rearrangement links TRBV19 to TRBJ2-3; D gene unclear. Trimming took 1 base from V and 0 from J, leaving 11 bases between them. The CDR3 sequence is 16 residues long. Germline V gene sequence: CDR1 LNHDA, CDR2 SQIVND (reference sequence).

The CDR3 here is CASSRNSNQPQHF. The CDR3 DNA follows: TGTGCCAGCAGTCGTAATAGCAATCAGCCCCAGCATTTT. This chain joins TRBV6-5 and TRBJ1-5; D unresolved. The germline gives CDR1 MNHEY, CDR2 SVGAGI. V was trimmed by 5 bases and J by 0 bases, leaving 5 bases between them. This CDR3 comprises 13 residues.

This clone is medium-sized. The CDR3 spells CASSLGRATEAFF. The CDR3 region has the DNA TGTGCCAGCAGCTTAGGCCGGGCCACTGAAGCTTTCTTT. The chain combines TRBV13 with TRBJ1-1; unclear D gene. V was cut by 0 bases and J by 4 bases, with 6 bases left in between. Germline V gives CDR1 PRHDT, CDR2 FYEKMQ (reference sequence). The CDR3 is 13 amino acids.

CDR3 sequence (DNA): TGCAGCGTTGGGGGACTACGTACCAACAATGAGCAGTTCTTC. It encodes CSVGGLRTNNEQFF. The genes are TRBV29-1 and TRBJ2-1; 7 bases agree with TRBD2. This CDR3 region has 14 residues. Trimming took 4 bases from V and 5 from J; bases not matched to a gene: 8. CDR1 SQVTM and CDR2 ANQGSEA come from the germline V gene.

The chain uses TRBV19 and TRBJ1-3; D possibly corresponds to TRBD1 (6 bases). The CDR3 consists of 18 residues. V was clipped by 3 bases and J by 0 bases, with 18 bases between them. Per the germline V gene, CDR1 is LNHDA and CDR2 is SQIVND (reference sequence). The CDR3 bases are TGTGCCAGTAGTATCGCCCGACAGGTATTCGCCTCTGGAAACACCATATATTTT. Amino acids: CASSIARQVFASGNTIYF.

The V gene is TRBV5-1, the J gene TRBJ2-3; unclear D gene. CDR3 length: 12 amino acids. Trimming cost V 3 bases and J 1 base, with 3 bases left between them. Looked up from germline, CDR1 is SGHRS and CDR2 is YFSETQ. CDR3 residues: CASSWGTDTQYF. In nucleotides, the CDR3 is TGCGCCAGCAGCTGGGGCACAGATACGCAGTATTTT.

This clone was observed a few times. The CDR3 nucleotides read TGCGCCAGCAGCCAAGAACCGGACAGGGAGCGTGGCTACACCTTC. Translation: CASSQEPDRERGYTF. The chain recombines TRBV4-1 with TRBJ1-2, with 8 bases matching TRBD1. Germline V gene data show CDR1 as MGHRA and CDR2 as YSYEKL. The CDR3 spans 15 residues. The V and J ends lost 0 bases and 7 bases, in that order; junction bases with no gene match: 7.

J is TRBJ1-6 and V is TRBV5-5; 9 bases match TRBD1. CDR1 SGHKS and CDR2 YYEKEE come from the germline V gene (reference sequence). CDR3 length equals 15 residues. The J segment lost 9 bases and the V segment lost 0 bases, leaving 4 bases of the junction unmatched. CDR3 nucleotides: TGTGCCAGCAGCTTGGACGCGACAGGGGGTTCACCCCTCCACTTT. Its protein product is CASSLDATGGSPLHF.

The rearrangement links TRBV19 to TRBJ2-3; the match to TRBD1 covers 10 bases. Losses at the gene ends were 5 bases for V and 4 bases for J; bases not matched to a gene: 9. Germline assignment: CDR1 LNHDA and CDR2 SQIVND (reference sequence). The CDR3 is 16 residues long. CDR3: CASSPLPGTGADTQYF. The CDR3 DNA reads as TGTGCCAGTAGTCCCCTACCCGGGACAGGGGCAGATACGCAGTATTTT.

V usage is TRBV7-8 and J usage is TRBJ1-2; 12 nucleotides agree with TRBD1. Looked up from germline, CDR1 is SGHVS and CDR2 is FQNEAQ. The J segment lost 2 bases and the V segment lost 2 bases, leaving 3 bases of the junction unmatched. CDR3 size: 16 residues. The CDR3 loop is CASSLQGTGGNYGYTF. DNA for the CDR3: TGTGCCAGCAGCTTACAGGGGACAGGGGGCAACTATGGCTACACCTTC.

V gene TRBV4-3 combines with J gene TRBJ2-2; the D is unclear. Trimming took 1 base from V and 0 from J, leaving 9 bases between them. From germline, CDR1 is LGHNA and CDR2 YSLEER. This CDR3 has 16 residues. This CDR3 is CASSQVAVANTGELFF. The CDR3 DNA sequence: TGCGCCAGCAGCCAAGTGGCAGTCGCGAACACCGGGGAGCTGTTTTTT.

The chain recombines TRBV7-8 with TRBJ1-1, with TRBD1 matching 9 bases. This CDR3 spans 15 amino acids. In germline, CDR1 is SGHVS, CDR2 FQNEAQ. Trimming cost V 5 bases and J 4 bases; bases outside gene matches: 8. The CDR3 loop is CASSSTGGIGTEAFF. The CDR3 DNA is TGTGCCAGCAGCAGTACAGGGGGCATCGGCACTGAAGCTTTCTTT. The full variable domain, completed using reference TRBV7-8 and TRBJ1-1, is GAGVSQSPRYKVAKRGQDVALRCDPISGHVSLFWYQQALGQGPEFLTYFQNEAQLDKSGLPSDRFFAERPEGSVSTLKIQRTQQEDSAVYLCASSSTGGIGTEAFFGQGTRLTVV.

The CDR3 coding sequence is TGCGCCAGCACTCTTTGGGGGGGGCACCAAGAGACCCAGTACTTC. Protein sequence: CASTLWGGHQETQYF. V and J are TRBV5-1 and TRBJ2-5, with D maybe TRBD2 (7 bases). This CDR3 is built from 15 residues. Germline values: CDR1 SGHRS, CDR2 YFSETQ. The ends were cut back, 6 bases at V and 0 bases at J, with 15 bases in the middle.

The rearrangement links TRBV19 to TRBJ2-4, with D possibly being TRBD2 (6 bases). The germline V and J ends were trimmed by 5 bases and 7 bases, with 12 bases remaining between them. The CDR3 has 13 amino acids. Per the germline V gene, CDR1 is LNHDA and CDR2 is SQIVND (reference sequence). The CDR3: CASSSPGGNIQYF. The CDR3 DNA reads TGTGCCAGTAGTTCCCCAGGAGGGAACATTCAGTACTTC.

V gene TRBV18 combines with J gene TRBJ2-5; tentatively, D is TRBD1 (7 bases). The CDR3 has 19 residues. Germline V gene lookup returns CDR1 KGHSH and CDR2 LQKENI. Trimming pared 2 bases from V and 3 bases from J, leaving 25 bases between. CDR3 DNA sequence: TGTGCCAGCTCACCAGATTGGGTCGAACAGGGGACTGCCAAAGAGACCCAGTACTTC. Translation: CASSPDWVEQGTAKETQYF.

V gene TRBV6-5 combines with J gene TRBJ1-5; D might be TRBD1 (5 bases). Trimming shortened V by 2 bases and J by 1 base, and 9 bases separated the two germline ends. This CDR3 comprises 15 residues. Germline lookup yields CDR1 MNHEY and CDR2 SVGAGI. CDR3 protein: CASSYGQGSNQPQHF. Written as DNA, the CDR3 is TGTGCCAGCAGTTACGGGCAGGGAAGCAATCAGCCCCAGCATTTT.

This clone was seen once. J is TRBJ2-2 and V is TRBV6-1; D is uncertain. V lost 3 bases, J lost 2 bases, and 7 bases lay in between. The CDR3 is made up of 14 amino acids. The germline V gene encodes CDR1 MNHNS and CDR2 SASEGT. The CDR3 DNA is TGTGCCAGCAGTGAGGGCAGAAACACCGGGGAGCTGTTTTTT. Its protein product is CASSEGRNTGELFF.

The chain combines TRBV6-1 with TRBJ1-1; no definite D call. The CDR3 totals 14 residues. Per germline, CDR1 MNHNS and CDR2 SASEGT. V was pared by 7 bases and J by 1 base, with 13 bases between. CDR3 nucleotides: TGTGCCAGCAACCCCGCCTGGCAGAACACTGAAGCTTTCTTT. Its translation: CASNPAWQNTEAFF.

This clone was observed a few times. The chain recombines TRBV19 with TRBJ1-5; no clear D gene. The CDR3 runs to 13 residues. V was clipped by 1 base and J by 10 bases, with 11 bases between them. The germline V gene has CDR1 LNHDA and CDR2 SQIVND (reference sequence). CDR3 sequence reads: CASSIGATSPQHF. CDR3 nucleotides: TGTGCCAGTAGTATAGGGGCAACCAGCCCCCAGCATTTT.

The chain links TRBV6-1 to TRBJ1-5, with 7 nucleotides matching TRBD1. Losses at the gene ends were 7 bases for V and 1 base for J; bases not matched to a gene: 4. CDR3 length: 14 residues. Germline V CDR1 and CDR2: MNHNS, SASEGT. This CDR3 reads CASNARGSNQPQHF. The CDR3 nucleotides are TGTGCCAGCAATGCCAGGGGGAGCAATCAGCCCCAGCATTTT.

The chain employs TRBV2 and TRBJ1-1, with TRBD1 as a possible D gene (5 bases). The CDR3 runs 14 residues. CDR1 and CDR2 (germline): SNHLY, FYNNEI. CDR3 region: CVASYKKGSTEAFF. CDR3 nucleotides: TGTGTCGCTTCATACAAGAAGGGGAGCACTGAAGCTTTCTTT. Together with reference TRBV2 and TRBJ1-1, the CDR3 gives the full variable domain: EPEVTQTPSHQVTQMGQEVILRCVPISNHLYFYWYRQILGQKVEFLVSFYNNEISEKSEIFDDQFSVERPDGSNFTLKIRSTKLEDSAMYFCVASYKKGSTEAFFGQGTRLTVV.